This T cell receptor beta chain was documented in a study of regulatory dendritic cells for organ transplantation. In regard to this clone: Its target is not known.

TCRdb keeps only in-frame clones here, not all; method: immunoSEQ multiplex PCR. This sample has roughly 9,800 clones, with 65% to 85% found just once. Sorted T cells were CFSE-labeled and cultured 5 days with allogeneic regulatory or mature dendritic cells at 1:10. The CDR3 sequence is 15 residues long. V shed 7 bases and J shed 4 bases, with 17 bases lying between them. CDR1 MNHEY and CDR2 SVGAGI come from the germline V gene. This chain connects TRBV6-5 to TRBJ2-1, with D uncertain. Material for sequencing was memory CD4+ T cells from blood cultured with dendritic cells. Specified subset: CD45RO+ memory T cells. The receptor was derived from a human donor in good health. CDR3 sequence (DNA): TGTGCCAGCACCCAAGGCCATGACGGTTACAATGAGCAGTTCTTC. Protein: CASTQGHDGYNEQFF.